The 26 T cell receptor beta chains below all came from one sample that was sequenced in a study of T cells in localized non-small cell lung cancer. Libraries were prepared by immunoSEQ multiplex PCR; TCRdb keeps only in-frame clonotypes and omits some of them. This table holds 33,000 or so clones, approximately 80% found once. The input for sequencing was peripheral blood, taken before any cancer treatment. These receptor sequences come from an older male donor with stage III squamous cell lung carcinoma.

This chain uses TRBV7-2 with TRBJ2-2; 8 nucleotides line up with TRBD2. V gave up 8 bases and J gave up 5 bases; unmatched junction bases: 16. This CDR3 contains 17 residues. Per germline, CDR1 SGHTA and CDR2 FQGNSA. This CDR3 is CASGSSSGRGGTGELFF. In nucleotides, the CDR3 is TGTGCCAGCGGCTCTTCCAGCGGGAGAGGGGGAACCGGGGAGCTGTTTTTT. Using reference TRBV7-2 and TRBJ2-2 for the parts outside the CDR3, the full variable domain is GAGVSQSPSNKVTEKGKDVELRCDPISGHTALYWYRQSLGQGLEFLIYFQGNSAPDKSGLPSDRFSAERTGGSVSTLTIQRTQQEDSAVYLCASGSSSGRGGTGELFFGEGSRLTVL.

The chain uses TRBV27 and TRBJ2-1; the D gene is possibly TRBD2 (6 bases). Trimming stripped 5 bases from V and 4 bases from J, with 18 bases between. Germline CDR1 reads MNHEY; CDR2 reads SMNVEV (reference sequence). The CDR3 consists of 16 residues. The DNA for the CDR3 is TGTGCCAGCAGTCCCGGGACTCCTCTACAATACAATGAGCAGTTCTTC. It yields the protein CASSPGTPLQYNEQFF.

The rearrangement joins TRBV2 to TRBJ2-1; a possible D gene is TRBD1 (5 bases). The CDR3 sequence is 15 residues long. V was shortened by 5 bases and J by 7 bases, with 18 bases between the two germline ends. The germline V gene has CDR1 SNHLY and CDR2 FYNNEI. The DNA of the CDR3 is TGTGCCAGCAGTTCACAGGCTATTCCAGGGAATGAGCAGTTCTTC. The encoded protein is CASSSQAIPGNEQFF.

The chain carries TRBV18 and TRBJ2-2; tentative D call: TRBD1 (5 bases). This CDR3 has 14 residues. Germline V CDR1 and CDR2: KGHSH, LQKENI. V was pared by 8 bases and J by 1 base, with 11 bases between. The CDR3 DNA follows: TGTGCCAGCCAGGGAACACGGAACACCGGGGAGCTGTTTTTT. It yields the protein CASQGTRNTGELFF.

V and J are TRBV15 and TRBJ2-1; D possibly corresponds to TRBD2 (5 bases). Germline CDR1 LNHNV, CDR2 YYDKDF (reference sequence). The CDR3 is 13 amino acids. V was cut by 8 bases and J by 2 bases, with 10 bases left in between. The CDR3 here is CATGSIPYNEQFF. CDR3 sequence (DNA): TGTGCCACCGGGAGTATCCCCTACAATGAGCAGTTCTTC.

As regards this clone: A junction boundary mismatches the germline segment, possibly from a read error. This chain connects TRBV2 to TRBJ2-7; 7 bases are a match to TRBD1. The CDR3 loop spans 18 amino acids. Germline-derived CDR1 and CDR2 are SNHLY and FYNNEI. The CDR3 reads CVSSEAGYRQGEGYEQYF. CDR3 in DNA: TGTGTCAGCAGTGAAGCAGGCTACAGACAGGGAGAAGGCTACGAGCAGTACTTC. The entire variable domain, with the rest obtained from reference TRBV2 and TRBJ2-7, is as follows: EPEVTQTPSHQVTQMGQEVILRCVPISNHLYFYWYRQILGQKVEFLVSFYNNEISEKSEIFDDQFSVERPDGSNFTLKIRSTKLEDSAMYFCVSSEAGYRQGEGYEQYFGPGTRLTVT.

The chain carries TRBV19 and TRBJ2-2, with 13 bases that match TRBD2. Per germline, CDR1 LNHDA and CDR2 SQIVND (reference sequence). The length of the CDR3 is 17 residues. V shed 3 bases and J 5 bases; nucleotides not matched to a gene: 6. The CDR3 spells CASSMTSGGTGTGELFF. The DNA for the CDR3 is TGTGCCAGTAGTATGACTAGCGGGGGGACCGGTACCGGGGAGCTGTTTTTT.

The J gene is TRBJ1-5, the V gene TRBV2; no clear D. CDR1 is SNHLY and CDR2 is FYNNEI in the germline V gene. Trimming shortened V by 1 base and J by 5 bases, and 6 bases separated the two germline ends. This CDR3 region has 13 residues. The DNA for the CDR3 is TGTGCCAGCAGTGAAGAGGCGGATCAGCCCCAGCATTTT. Protein: CASSEEADQPQHF.

The DNA for the CDR3 is TGTGCCAGCAGCCCTAGTCAGGGGGGCACTGAAGCTTTCTTT. Its translation is CASSPSQGGTEAFF. The chain combines TRBV7-2 with TRBJ1-1; 7 bases are a match to TRBD1. The CDR3 covers 14 residues. Germline trimming cut 5 bases from V and 4 bases from J; bases unmatched to any gene: 7. Germline V gene lookup returns CDR1 SGHTA and CDR2 FQGNSA.

V is TRBV11-2 and J is TRBJ2-2; 8 positions match TRBD2. The CDR3 is 17 amino acids. The V gene's germline CDR1 is SGHAT and CDR2 FQNNGV. V shed 1 base and J 7 bases; nucleotides not matched to a gene: 11. The CDR3 reads CASSLASGLENGGELFF. The CDR3 DNA reads as TGTGCCAGCAGCTTAGCCTCGGGACTAGAGAACGGCGGGGAGCTGTTTTTT.

The chain combines TRBV5-4 with TRBJ2-1; D remains unclear. Germline-derived CDR1 and CDR2 are SGHNT and YYREEE (reference sequence). This CDR3 has 14 amino acids. With 4 bases removed from V and 6 bases from J, the gap between germline ends came to 14 bases. CDR3 coding DNA: TGTGCCAGCAGCAAGGGCCAGGAAGCCAATGAGCAGTTCTTC. Encoded protein: CASSKGQEANEQFF.

V and J are TRBV2 and TRBJ1-3; 9 bases align to TRBD1. V lost 0 bases to trimming and J lost 5 bases; unmatched junction nucleotides: 8. Germline loops: CDR1 SNHLY, CDR2 FYNNEI. The CDR3 runs 17 residues. This chain's CDR3 is CASSEAAGQGGRNTIYF. As DNA, the CDR3 is TGTGCCAGCAGTGAAGCGGCGGGACAGGGTGGCAGAAACACCATATATTTT.

The genes are TRBV6-5 and TRBJ1-1; possible D gene TRBD1, 6 bases. The CDR3 totals 14 residues. The V end lost 8 bases, the J end lost 3 bases, and 16 bases lay between the germline ends. Germline V gene sequence: CDR1 MNHEY, CDR2 SVGAGI. CDR3 DNA: TGTGCCAGCCGGGGACACCACAAGGACACTGAAGCTTTCTTT. Its protein is CASRGHHKDTEAFF.

This clone is large (0.1 to 1%) in the sample. The chain employs TRBV29-1 and TRBJ2-7; D is perhaps TRBD1 (5 bases). The V and J ends lost 0 bases and 4 bases respectively, with 19 bases between them. Germline V CDR1 and CDR2: SQVTM, ANQGSEA. The CDR3 is 16 amino acids. CDR3 protein: CSVEDGAECFFYEQYF. The CDR3, as DNA: TGCAGCGTTGAAGATGGGGCAGAATGTTTCTTTTACGAGCAGTACTTC.

This chain uses TRBV7-8 with TRBJ2-6; D is undetermined. Looked up from germline, CDR1 is SGHVS and CDR2 is FQNEAQ. This CDR3 is 15 amino acids long. V was clipped by 1 base and J by 0 bases, with 4 bases between them. The CDR3 here is CASSLDSSGANVLTF. In DNA, the CDR3 is TGTGCCAGCAGCTTAGACTCCTCTGGGGCCAACGTCCTGACTTTC.

V gene TRBV19 combines with J gene TRBJ2-3; TRBD2 aligns across 8 bases. CDR3 length equals 14 residues. Per the germline V gene, CDR1 is LNHDA and CDR2 is SQIVND (reference sequence). J gave up 5 bases and V 3 bases, and 4 bases lay outside the gene matches. This CDR3 reads CASSIGLAGDTQYF. Written as DNA, the CDR3 is TGTGCCAGTAGTATCGGGCTAGCGGGAGATACGCAGTATTTT.

A few counts support this clone. The chain recombines TRBV18 with TRBJ2-3; D is undetermined. This CDR3 has 12 amino acids. Between the trimmed V and J ends, which lost 3 bases and 4 bases, there was a span of 5 bases. Germline values: CDR1 KGHSH, CDR2 LQKENI. In DNA form, the CDR3 reads TGTGCCAGCTCACCCGCGGCAGATACGCAGTATTTT. Amino acids: CASSPAADTQYF.

The genes are TRBV2 and TRBJ2-1, with TRBD2 matching 8 bases. V lost 6 bases to trimming and J lost 8 bases; unmatched junction nucleotides: 9. Germline-derived CDR1 and CDR2 are SNHLY and FYNNEI. This CDR3 has 14 residues. CDR3 nucleotide sequence: TGTGCCAGCAGCGGGACCACGGGGGGGGATGAGCAGTTCTTC. Translated: CASSGTTGGDEQFF.

The chain employs TRBV5-6 and TRBJ2-1, with 7 bases lining up with TRBD2. This CDR3 comprises 19 residues. CDR1 is SGHDT, CDR2 YYEEEE, per germline. With V trimmed by 4 bases and J by 0 bases, 16 bases remained unmatched. CDR3 in amino acids: CASSPLGEGLVSSYNEQFF. CDR3 nucleotide sequence: TGTGCCAGCAGCCCATTGGGGGAGGGATTGGTAAGCTCCTACAATGAGCAGTTCTTC.

The V gene is TRBV5-1, the J gene TRBJ2-3, with TRBD1 matching over 7 bases. CDR3 length: 14 residues. Germline V gives CDR1 SGHRS, CDR2 YFSETQ. V trimming: 4 bases; J trimming: 5 bases; junction bases outside the gene matches: 7. CDR3 nucleotide sequence: TGCGCCAGCAGCCCGGGACAGATCCAAGATACGCAGTATTTT. Translated: CASSPGQIQDTQYF.

The J gene is TRBJ2-5, the V gene TRBV14; D may be TRBD2 (5 bases). Germline assignment: CDR1 SGHDN and CDR2 FVKESK. This CDR3 is 18 amino acids long. V was cut by 2 bases and J by 1 base, with 20 bases left in between. This CDR3 is CASSQKRRAIRLQETQYF. The CDR3 nucleotides read TGTGCCAGCAGCCAAAAGAGGCGGGCGATCAGACTCCAAGAGACCCAGTACTTC.

The rearrangement joins TRBV5-1 to TRBJ2-7, with D perhaps matching TRBD2 (6 bases). Germline V gene data show CDR1 as SGHRS and CDR2 as YFSETQ. V was trimmed by 0 bases and J by 3 bases, leaving 10 bases between them. The length of the CDR3 is 14 residues. CDR3 nucleotide sequence: TGCGCCAGCAGCTTGGGGGGGACTGTCTACGAGCAGTACTTC. Translating it yields CASSLGGTVYEQYF.

The V call is TRBV19, the J call TRBJ1-1; 7 positions match TRBD1. The germline V gene has CDR1 LNHDA and CDR2 SQIVND (reference sequence). There are 11 residues in the CDR3. J lost 8 bases, V lost 7 bases, and 4 bases had no gene match. The CDR3 loop reads CASKGAREAFF. The CDR3 region has the DNA TGTGCCAGTAAGGGGGCGAGGGAAGCTTTCTTT.

This clone was observed a handful of times. This chain joins TRBV2 and TRBJ1-5; maybe TRBD1 (5 bases). Germline CDR1 is SNHLY and CDR2 is FYNNEI. V was pared by 3 bases and J by 4 bases, with 7 bases between. The CDR3 is made up of 13 amino acids. As DNA, the CDR3 is TGTGCCAGCAGTGACAGGGTAAATCAGCCCCAGCATTTT. This sequence encodes CASSDRVNQPQHF.

This chain joins TRBV4-2 and TRBJ1-5, with 9 bases fitting TRBD1. Unmatched junction bases numbered 10, after V lost 4 bases and J lost 6 bases. Germline V lookup: CDR1 LGHNA, CDR2 YNFKEQ. CDR3 length: 16 residues. This chain's CDR3 is CASSLAGTGISQPQHF. The CDR3 DNA sequence: TGTGCCAGCAGCCTAGCCGGGACAGGGATTTCTCAGCCCCAGCATTTT.

The genes are TRBV7-8 and TRBJ1-3, with TRBD1 as a possible D gene (6 bases). Germline-derived CDR1 and CDR2 are SGHVS and FQNEAQ. V was shortened by 5 bases and J by 4 bases, with 15 bases between the two germline ends. This CDR3 comprises 15 residues. Written as DNA, the CDR3 is TGTGCCAGCAGCACGAGGAGGGGGACGGGAAACACCATATATTTT. Protein product: CASSTRRGTGNTIYF.